A single sample gave rise to the 18 T cell receptor beta chains below, sequenced in a study of graft-versus-host responses after intestinal transplantation. No antigens are known for them. Profiled with immunoSEQ multiplex PCR; TCRdb holds only in-frame clones, not every one. The table has over 75,000 clones, 85% to 90% seen once; the top ten hold roughly 0.35%. The source material was unstimulated CD4+ T cells sorted from spleen or lymph node cells, sampled before intestinal transplant. These receptors all stem from a human donor who received an intestinal transplant.

The V and J genes are TRBV7-9 and TRBJ2-5; 9 bases fit TRBD1. V lost 3 bases, J lost 4 bases, and 9 bases stayed unmatched. CDR3 length: 16 residues. Germline-derived CDR1 and CDR2 are SEHNR and FQNEAQ (reference sequence). CDR3 bases: TGTGCCAGCAGCTTCCCCTGGACAGGGGAAAGAGAGACCCAGTACTTC. As protein: CASSFPWTGERETQYF. Full variable domain (remainder filled in from reference TRBV7-9 and TRBJ2-5): DTGVSQNPRHKITKRGQNVTFRCDPISEHNRLYWYRQTLGQGPEFLTYFQNEAQLEKSRLLSDRFSAERPKGSFSTLEIQRTEQGDSAMYLCASSFPWTGERETQYFGPGTRLLVL.

This sequence joins TRBV10-3 and TRBJ1-2; perhaps TRBD1 as D (6 bases). This CDR3 contains 14 residues. Deletions cut 7 bases from V and 6 bases from J, with 18 bases between. Germline CDR1 and CDR2: ENHRY and SYGVKD. CDR3 region: CAIKGVRVRDGYTF. CDR3 DNA: TGTGCCATCAAGGGGGTAAGGGTTCGAGATGGCTACACCTTC.

The CDR3 bases are TGTGCCAGTAGTATAGGAGCGGGAGGGCCCCGAGAGACCCAGTACTTC. It yields the protein CASSIGAGGPRETQYF. V usage is TRBV19 and J usage is TRBJ2-5, with 10 nucleotides matching TRBD2. The V gene's germline CDR1 is LNHDA and CDR2 SQIVND (reference sequence). The length of the CDR3 is 16 residues. Trimming cost V 1 base and J 4 bases; bases outside gene matches: 6.

This rearrangement joins TRBV5-5 to TRBJ1-6, with D hard to call. The CDR3 loop spans 15 amino acids. The V and J ends lost 0 bases and 3 bases respectively, with 7 bases between them. Germline assignment: CDR1 SGHKS and CDR2 YYEKEE (reference sequence). CDR3 residues: CASSLAGDYNSPLHF. The DNA of the CDR3 is TGTGCCAGCAGCTTGGCCGGGGACTATAATTCACCCCTCCACTTT.

The chain uses TRBV5-1 and TRBJ2-7, with D tentatively TRBD2 (6 bases). This CDR3 has 13 amino acids. Trimming stripped 1 base from V and 5 bases from J, with 10 bases between. Germline lookup yields CDR1 SGHRS and CDR2 YFSETQ. CDR3 sequence: CASSLQGLDEQYF. The CDR3 DNA follows: TGCGCCAGCAGCTTGCAGGGACTTGACGAGCAGTACTTC.

V usage is TRBV5-1 and J usage is TRBJ2-7; D gene unclear. CDR3 length: 11 amino acids. CDR1 is SGHRS, CDR2 YFSETQ, per germline. With 2 bases removed from V and 6 bases from J, the gap between germline ends came to 6 bases. The CDR3 DNA reads TGCGCCAGCAGCTTACAGAGCGAGCAGTACTTC. Translating gives CASSLQSEQYF. Filled out from reference TRBV5-1 and TRBJ2-7, the complete variable domain reads KAGVTQTPRYLIKTRGQQVTLSCSPISGHRSVSWYQQTPGQGLQFLFEYFSETQRNKGNFPGRFSGRQFSNSRSEMNVSTLELGDSALYLCASSLQSEQYFGPGTRLTVT.

The chain recombines TRBV19 with TRBJ1-5, with 7 nucleotides matching TRBD1. CDR1 is LNHDA and CDR2 is SQIVND in the germline V gene (reference sequence). CDR3 length: 13 residues. The junction had 2 bases not matched to a gene; V was cut back by 5 bases and J by 4 bases. The CDR3 loop is CASSSQGNQPQHF. The CDR3 nucleotides read TGTGCCAGTAGTTCACAGGGGAATCAGCCCCAGCATTTT. Full variable domain (missing parts from reference TRBV19 and TRBJ1-5): DGGITQSPKYLFRKEGQNVTLSCEQNLNHDAMYWYRQDPGQGLRLIYYSQIVNDFQKGDIAEGYSVSREKKESFPLTVTSAQKNPTAFYLCASSSQGNQPQHFGDGTRLSIL.

V usage is TRBV19 and J usage is TRBJ2-7, with D possibly matching TRBD1 (5 bases). The CDR3 totals 14 residues. Trimming left V 5 bases short and J 3 bases short, with 14 bases between. Germline CDR1 and CDR2: LNHDA and SQIVND (reference sequence). The CDR3 DNA reads as TGTGCCAGTAGTCCAACACGACAGAGCTACGAGCAGTACTTC. Its protein is CASSPTRQSYEQYF.

The rearrangement uses TRBV5-1 and TRBJ2-2; TRBD1 matches 9 bases. In germline, CDR1 is SGHRS, CDR2 YFSETQ. The junction had 7 bases not matched to a gene; V was cut back by 4 bases and J by 6 bases. The CDR3 spans 15 residues. The DNA for the CDR3 is TGCGCCAGCAGCCTCGGGACAGGGTTTCCCGGGGAGCTGTTTTTT. It translates to CASSLGTGFPGELFF.

The chain couples TRBV9 to TRBJ1-4; D is unresolved. Per germline, CDR1 SGDLS and CDR2 YYNGEE. V shed 4 bases and J shed 5 bases, with 15 bases lying between them. This CDR3 comprises 15 residues. CDR3 protein: CASSSPRGGNEKLFF. As DNA, the CDR3 is TGTGCCAGCAGCTCTCCCCGGGGAGGAAATGAAAAACTGTTTTTT. The full variable domain, completed using reference TRBV9 and TRBJ1-4, is DSGVTQTPKHLITATGQRVTLRCSPRSGDLSVYWYQQSLDQGLQFLIQYYNGEERAKGNILERFSAQQFPDLHSELNLSSLELGDSALYFCASSSPRGGNEKLFFGSGTQLSVL.

The table lists this clone with a count of one. V usage is TRBV28 and J usage is TRBJ2-3; 12 bases line up with TRBD2. V was clipped by 3 bases and J by 5 bases; unmatched bases: 0. This CDR3 comprises 14 residues. Germline V gene sequence: CDR1 MDHEN, CDR2 SYDVKM. The DNA of the CDR3 is TGTGCCAGCAGTTTGGGACTAGCGGGAGATACGCAGTATTTT. Translation: CASSLGLAGDTQYF.

The chain joins TRBV15 to TRBJ2-7; 8 bases line up with TRBD1. The CDR3 is 15 residues long. The junction had 3 bases not matched to a gene; V was cut back by 1 base and J by 1 base. Looked up from germline, CDR1 is LNHNV and CDR2 is YYDKDF (reference sequence). CDR3 coding DNA: TGTGCCACCAGCAGAGTTACAGGGGGTTCCTACGAGCAGTACTTC. Protein sequence: CATSRVTGGSYEQYF.

The DNA for the CDR3 is TGCGCCAGCAGCCCCCTCCCGGGACAGGGAGCCTACGAGCAGTACTTC. Translated: CASSPLPGQGAYEQYF. The chain combines TRBV5-1 with TRBJ2-7, with 9 bases lining up with TRBD1. V gave up 4 bases and J gave up 2 bases; unmatched junction bases: 10. This CDR3 is built from 16 residues. CDR1 is SGHRS and CDR2 is YFSETQ in the germline V gene.

This clone was picked up one time. The chain uses TRBV4-1 and TRBJ2-2; unclear D gene. This CDR3 spans 16 amino acids. CDR1 is MGHRA, CDR2 YSYEKL, per germline. Between the trimmed V and J ends, which lost 0 bases and 1 base, there was a span of 9 bases. CDR3 region: CASSQDFGGNTGELFF. The CDR3, as DNA: TGCGCCAGCAGCCAAGATTTCGGCGGGAACACCGGGGAGCTGTTTTTT.

J is TRBJ1-5 and V is TRBV7-8; D call uncertain. V shed 6 bases and J shed 2 bases, with 11 bases lying between them. Germline lookup yields CDR1 SGHVS and CDR2 FQNEAQ. The CDR3 extends over 14 amino acids. In nucleotides, the CDR3 is TGTGCCAGCAGTCAAAGACTTGGCAATCAGCCCCAGCATTTT. Its translation is CASSQRLGNQPQHF.

The chain employs TRBV10-3 and TRBJ2-7, with D possibly being TRBD1 (7 bases). The V end lost 10 bases, the J end lost 3 bases, and 16 bases lay between the germline ends. The germline gives CDR1 ENHRY, CDR2 SYGVKD. CDR3 length equals 13 residues. The CDR3 nucleotides read TGTGCCACTGCGGGACAGATAAACTACGAGCAGTACTTC. This encodes CATAGQINYEQYF.

The chain employs TRBV5-4 and TRBJ1-2; 9 bases align to TRBD1. Germline CDR1 is SGHNT and CDR2 is YYREEE (reference sequence). After removal of 5 bases from V and 8 bases from J, the junction contained 10 bases not matched to a gene. This CDR3 contains 14 residues. For the CDR3, the DNA is TGTGCCAGCAGTTTGTCGGGACAGGGACGCGGCTACACCTTC. It yields the protein CASSLSGQGRGYTF.

The rearrangement joins TRBV25-1 to TRBJ2-5, with D possibly being TRBD1 (5 bases). The V gene's germline CDR1 is MGHDK and CDR2 SYGVNS. The CDR3 length is 13 residues. V lost 2 bases and J lost 5, with 9 bases in between. The CDR3 reads CASSEGAGETQYF. Here the CDR3 DNA reads TGTGCCAGCAGTGAAGGGGCTGGGGAGACCCAGTACTTC.